These 9 T cell receptor beta chains originate from one sample sequenced in a study of blood T cell repertoires in COVID-19. Libraries were prepared by immunoSEQ multiplex PCR; TCRdb keeps only in-frame clonotypes and omits some of them. The sample shows about 230,000 clones, around 83% of them seen only once. The sample consisted of peripheral blood. The receptor source for this set is a man aged 40-49 years with active or convalescent COVID-19.

The chain joins TRBV18 to TRBJ1-1, with D maybe TRBD1 (6 bases). Germline V gene lookup returns CDR1 KGHSH and CDR2 LQKENI. The CDR3 runs to 14 residues. Trimming pared 0 bases from V and 5 bases from J, leaving 10 bases between. The CDR3 protein is CASSPPGAETEAFF. The CDR3 DNA reads as TGTGCCAGCTCACCACCGGGGGCAGAAACTGAAGCTTTCTTT.

CDR3 coding DNA: TGTGCCTGGAGTGTACGGGGTGTCTATGGCTACACCTTC. Translating gives CAWSVRGVYGYTF. The chain has TRBV30 and TRBJ1-2, with unresolved D. V lost 0 bases to trimming and J lost 4 bases, with 9 bases between them. The germline V gene encodes CDR1 GTSNPN and CDR2 SVGIG (reference sequence). The length of the CDR3 is 13 residues.

The sample holds a few counts of this clone. CDR3 nucleotide sequence: TGTGCCAGCAGCGTTGGCGATACGCAGTATTTT. Amino acids: CASSVGDTQYF. The rearrangement links TRBV9 to TRBJ2-3; D gene unclear. Germline V gene lookup returns CDR1 SGDLS and CDR2 YYNGEE. The V gene lost 2 bases and the J gene lost 6 bases, with 4 bases spanning the gap. The length of the CDR3 is 11 residues. The full variable domain, completed using reference TRBV9 and TRBJ2-3, is DSGVTQTPKHLITATGQRVTLRCSPRSGDLSVYWYQQSLDQGLQFLIQYYNGEERAKGNILERFSAQQFPDLHSELNLSSLELGDSALYFCASSVGDTQYFGPGTRLTVL.

This chain connects TRBV29-1 to TRBJ1-2; D is possibly TRBD1 (5 bases). With 1 base removed from V and 2 bases from J, the gap between germline ends came to 8 bases. The CDR3 is made up of 13 amino acids. Germline V gene data show CDR1 as SQVTM and CDR2 as ANQGSEA. The DNA for the CDR3 is TGCAGCGTTGAAGGGGACTTAAACTATGGCTACACCTTC. It yields the protein CSVEGDLNYGYTF.

The chain recombines TRBV6-5 with TRBJ2-2, with a tentative D call TRBD1 (7 bases). CDR3 length: 15 amino acids. Germline V CDR1 and CDR2: MNHEY, SVGAGI. V dropped 4 bases and J dropped 2 bases, with 11 bases sitting between them. CDR3 loop: CASSSRGVNTGELFF. The CDR3 coding sequence is TGTGCCAGCAGTTCCAGGGGGGTAAACACCGGGGAGCTGTTTTTT.

The rearrangement joins TRBV6-2 or TRBV6-3 to TRBJ1-3; tentative D call: TRBD1 (5 bases). The CDR3 extends over 20 amino acids. Germline-derived CDR1 and CDR2 are MNHEY and SVGEGT. V gave up 2 bases and J gave up 0 bases, with 23 bases separating them. In DNA form, the CDR3 reads TGTGCCAGCAGTTACCCCATTACCTCGCGGGACTCATCCTCTGGAAACACCATATATTTT. Amino acid sequence: CASSYPITSRDSSSGNTIYF.

The genes are TRBV5-1 and TRBJ2-7; 14 bases map to TRBD2. This CDR3 has 13 amino acids. The germline V gene has CDR1 SGHRS and CDR2 YFSETQ. Trimming took 8 bases from V and 4 from J; bases not matched to a gene: 2. Here the CDR3 reads CARGTSGGYEQYF. CDR3 nucleotide sequence: TGCGCCAGAGGGACTAGCGGGGGTTACGAGCAGTACTTC. Full variable domain (outside the CDR3, taken from reference TRBV5-1 and TRBJ2-7): KAGVTQTPRYLIKTRGQQVTLSCSPISGHRSVSWYQQTPGQGLQFLFEYFSETQRNKGNFPGRFSGRQFSNSRSEMNVSTLELGDSALYLCARGTSGGYEQYFGPGTRLTVT.

V is TRBV6-1 and J is TRBJ2-7; weak D call: TRBD1 (6 bases). Germline V gene sequence: CDR1 MNHNS, CDR2 SASEGT. CDR3 length equals 16 residues. Trimming removed 2 bases at V and 4 bases at J, with 18 bases between. Here the CDR3 reads CASSERSGQPFYEQYF. As DNA, the CDR3 is TGTGCCAGCAGTGAAAGGAGCGGACAGCCATTTTACGAGCAGTACTTC.

V usage is TRBV7-9 and J usage is TRBJ1-6; D gene ambiguous. The CDR3 is made up of 13 amino acids. The ends were cut back, 5 bases at V and 6 bases at J, with 8 bases in the middle. From germline, CDR1 is SEHNR and CDR2 FQNEAQ (reference sequence). The CDR3 coding sequence is TGTGCCAGCAGCAGAAACACTAATTCACCCCTCCACTTT. It translates to CASSRNTNSPLHF.